This TCR beta chain was found in a study of T cells in Graves' hyperthyroidism and ophthalmopathy. At least ten counts were recorded for this clonotype. The target antigen is unknown. Lactation, pregnancy, other autoimmune disease or uncontrolled infection led to exclusion of patients. Whole-study results and caveats: Ophthalmopathy got predicted by the model a median roughly 6.4 months before its onset.

Amplified TCR beta CDR3 regions came from RNA transcripts. Using the HTBI primer set, a first-round RT-PCR was run on the TCR CDR3. TCRdb independently ran MiXCR on the multiplex PCR reads; one entry per CDR3 protein. The sample gives 350,000 to 400,000 distinct CDR3 sequences, under 15% of which show up once; roughly 33% is in the top ten. CDR3 size: 11 residues. The germline V and J ends were trimmed by 6 bases and 6 bases, with 3 bases remaining between them. Per the germline V gene, CDR1 is MDHEN and CDR2 is SYDVKM. J is TRBJ1-6 and V is TRBV28; D uncertain. The receptor comes from a woman under 40 with Graves' hyperthyroidism. Sequencing was done on a sample of blood. The CDR3 loop is CASSLNSPLHF. DNA for the CDR3: TGTGCCAGCAGCCTTAATTCACCCCTCCACTTT. The whole variable domain, remainder taken from reference TRBV28 and TRBJ1-6, is DVKVTQSSRYLVKRTGEKVFLECVQDMDHENMFWYRQDPGLGLRLIYFSYDVKMKEKGDIPEGYSVSREKKERFSLILESASTNQTSMYLCASSLNSPLHFGNGTRLTVT.